This T cell receptor beta chain was captured by sequencing in a study of T-cell reconstitution after alpha-beta-depleted transplantation in children. General study results and limits: By about two months after transplant, alpha-beta T cells reportedly arose from several hundred graft clones that had expanded.

The V gene lost 4 bases and the J gene lost 7 bases, with 13 bases spanning the gap. CDR3 length: 12 amino acids. In germline, CDR1 is SQVTM, CDR2 ANQGSEA. This clonotype was observed a few times. What it recognizes is unknown. TCRbeta library construction was performed incorporating unique molecular identifiers. TCRdb reanalysed the PCR reads using MiXCR and keeps one entry per CDR3 protein. This table holds about 980,000 distinct CDR3 sequences, around 30% found once. The receptor was isolated from a boy in the first two years of life who had a stem cell transplant for SCID, so the T cells may come from the graft donor. The chain has TRBV29-1 and TRBJ2-5, with D perhaps TRBD2 (6 bases). This sample comprised PBMCs, mostly from graft donor cells, obtained 360 days after TCRalphabeta/CD19-depleted stem cell transplant. The CDR3 here is CSVGDSVSTQYF. The DNA for the CDR3 is TGCAGCGTTGGGGACTCGGTCTCGACCCAGTACTTC.